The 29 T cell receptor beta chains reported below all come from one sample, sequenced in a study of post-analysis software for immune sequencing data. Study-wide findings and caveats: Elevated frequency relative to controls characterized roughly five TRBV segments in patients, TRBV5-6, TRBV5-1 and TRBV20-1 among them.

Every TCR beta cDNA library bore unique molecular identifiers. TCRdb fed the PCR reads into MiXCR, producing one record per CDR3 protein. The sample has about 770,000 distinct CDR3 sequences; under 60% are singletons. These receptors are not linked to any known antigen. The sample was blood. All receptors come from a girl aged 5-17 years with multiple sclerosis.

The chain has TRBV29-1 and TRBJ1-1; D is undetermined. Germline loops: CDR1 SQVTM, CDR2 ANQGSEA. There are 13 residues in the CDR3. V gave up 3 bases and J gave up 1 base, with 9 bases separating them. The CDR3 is CSVDRTQNTEAFF. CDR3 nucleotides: TGCAGCGTTGATAGGACGCAGAACACTGAAGCTTTCTTT.

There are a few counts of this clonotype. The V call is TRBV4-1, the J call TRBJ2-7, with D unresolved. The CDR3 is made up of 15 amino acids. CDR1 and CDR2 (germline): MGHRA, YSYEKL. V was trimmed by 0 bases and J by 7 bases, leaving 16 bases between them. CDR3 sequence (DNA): TGCGCCAGCAGCCAAGAAGCACGGAGCTATCGAGAGCAGTACTTC. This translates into CASSQEARSYREQYF.

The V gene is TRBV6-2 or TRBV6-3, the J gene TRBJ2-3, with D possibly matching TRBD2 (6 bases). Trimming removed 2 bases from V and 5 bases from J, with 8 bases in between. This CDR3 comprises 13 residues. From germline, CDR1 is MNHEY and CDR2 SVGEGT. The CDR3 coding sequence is TGTGCCAGCAGTTACAACGGGGGAGATACGCAGTATTTT. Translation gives CASSYNGGDTQYF.

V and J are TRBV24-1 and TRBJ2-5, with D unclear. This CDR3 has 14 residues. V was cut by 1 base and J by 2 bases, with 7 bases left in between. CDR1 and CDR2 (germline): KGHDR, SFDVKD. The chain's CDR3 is CATSDFGQQETQYF. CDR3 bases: TGTGCCACCAGTGATTTCGGGCAACAAGAGACCCAGTACTTC.

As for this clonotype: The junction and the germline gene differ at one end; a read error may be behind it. The CDR3 reads CASSLAGLWTGYNSPPHF. The CDR3 DNA reads TGTGCCAGCAGCTTGGCTGGCCTCTGGACAGGCTATAATTCACCCCCCCACTTT. This chain joins TRBV5-5 and TRBJ1-6, with 7 nucleotides matching TRBD1. The CDR3 covers 18 residues. CDR1 and CDR2 from the germline V gene are SGHKS and YYEKEE (reference sequence).

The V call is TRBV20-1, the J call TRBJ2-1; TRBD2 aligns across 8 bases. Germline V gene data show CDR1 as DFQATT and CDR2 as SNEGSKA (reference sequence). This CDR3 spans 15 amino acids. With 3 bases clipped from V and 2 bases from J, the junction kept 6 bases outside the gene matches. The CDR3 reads CSASNAGGTYNEQFF. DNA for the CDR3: TGCAGTGCTAGTAACGCGGGAGGCACCTACAATGAGCAGTTCTTC.

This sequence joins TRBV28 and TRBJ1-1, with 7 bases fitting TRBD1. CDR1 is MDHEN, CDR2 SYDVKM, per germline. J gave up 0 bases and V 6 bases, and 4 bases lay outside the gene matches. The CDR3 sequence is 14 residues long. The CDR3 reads CASRMTGMNTEAFF. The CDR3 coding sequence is TGTGCCAGCAGGATGACAGGGATGAACACTGAAGCTTTCTTT.

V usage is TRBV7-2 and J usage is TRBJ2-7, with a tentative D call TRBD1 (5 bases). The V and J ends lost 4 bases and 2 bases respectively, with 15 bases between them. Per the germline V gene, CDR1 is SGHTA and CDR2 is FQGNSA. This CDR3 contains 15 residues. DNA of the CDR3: TGTGCCAGCAGCTCCAGGGCCCCAAAACCCTACGAGCAGTACTTC. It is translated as CASSSRAPKPYEQYF.

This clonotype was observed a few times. CDR3 protein: CATSRRLAGMGQETQYF. The CDR3, as DNA: TGTGCCACCAGCAGGCGCCTAGCGGGAATGGGGCAAGAGACCCAGTACTTC. The rearrangement links TRBV15 to TRBJ2-5; 9 bases agree with TRBD2. The CDR3 runs 17 residues. Germline loops: CDR1 LNHNV, CDR2 YYDKDF (reference sequence). V lost 3 bases, J lost 2 bases, and 10 bases stayed unmatched.

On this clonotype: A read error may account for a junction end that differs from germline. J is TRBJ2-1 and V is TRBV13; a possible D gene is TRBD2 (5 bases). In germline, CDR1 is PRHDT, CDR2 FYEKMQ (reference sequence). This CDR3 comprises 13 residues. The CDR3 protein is CARSSTRSHEQFF. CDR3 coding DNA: TGTGCCCGCAGCTCAACTAGATCGCATGAGCAGTTCTTC.

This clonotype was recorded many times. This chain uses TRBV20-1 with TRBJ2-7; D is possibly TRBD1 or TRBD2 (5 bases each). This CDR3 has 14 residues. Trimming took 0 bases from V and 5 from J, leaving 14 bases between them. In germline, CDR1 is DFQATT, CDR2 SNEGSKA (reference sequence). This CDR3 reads CSARDTGGRDEQYF. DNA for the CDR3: TGCAGTGCTAGAGATACAGGAGGAAGGGACGAGCAGTACTTC.

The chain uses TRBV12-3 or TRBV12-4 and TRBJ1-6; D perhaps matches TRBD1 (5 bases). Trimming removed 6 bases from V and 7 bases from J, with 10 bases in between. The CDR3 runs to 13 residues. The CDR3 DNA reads TGTGCCAGCAGAGACACAGGAAATTCACCCCTCCACTTT. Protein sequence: CASRDTGNSPLHF.

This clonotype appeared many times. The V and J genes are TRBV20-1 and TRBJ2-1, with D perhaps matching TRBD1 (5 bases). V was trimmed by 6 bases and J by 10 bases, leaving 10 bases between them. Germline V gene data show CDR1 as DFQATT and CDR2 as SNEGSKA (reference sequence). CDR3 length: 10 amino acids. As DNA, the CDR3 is TGCAGTGCACCGTACAGGGAGCAGTTCTTC. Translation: CSAPYREQFF.

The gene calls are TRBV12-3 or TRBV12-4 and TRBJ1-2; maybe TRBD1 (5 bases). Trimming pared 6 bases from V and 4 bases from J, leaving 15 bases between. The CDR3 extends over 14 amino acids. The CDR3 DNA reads TGTGCCAGCAGCCAGAGGACACCCAGCTATGGCTACACCTTC. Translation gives CASSQRTPSYGYTF.

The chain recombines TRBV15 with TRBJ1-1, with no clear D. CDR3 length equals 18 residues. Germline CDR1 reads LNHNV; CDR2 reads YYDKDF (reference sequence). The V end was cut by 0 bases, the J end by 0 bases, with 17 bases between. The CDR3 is CATSRDRSALFMNTEAFF. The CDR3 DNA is TGTGCCACCAGCAGAGATCGCAGTGCTCTTTTCATGAACACTGAAGCTTTCTTT.

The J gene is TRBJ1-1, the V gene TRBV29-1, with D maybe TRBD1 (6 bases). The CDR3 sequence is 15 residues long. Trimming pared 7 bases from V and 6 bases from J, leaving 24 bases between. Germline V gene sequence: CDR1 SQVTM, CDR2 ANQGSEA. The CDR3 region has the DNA TGCAGCGCCCCGGGCAGGGCGGACAGAAGTGCTGAAGCTTTCTTT. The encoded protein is CSAPGRADRSAEAFF.

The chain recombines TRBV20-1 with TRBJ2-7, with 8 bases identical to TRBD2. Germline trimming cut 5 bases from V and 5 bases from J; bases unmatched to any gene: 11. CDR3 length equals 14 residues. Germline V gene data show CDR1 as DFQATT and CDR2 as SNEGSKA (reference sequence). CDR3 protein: CSAAAGTRTHEQYF. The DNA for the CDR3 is TGCAGTGCTGCAGCCGGGACTAGGACTCACGAGCAGTACTTC.

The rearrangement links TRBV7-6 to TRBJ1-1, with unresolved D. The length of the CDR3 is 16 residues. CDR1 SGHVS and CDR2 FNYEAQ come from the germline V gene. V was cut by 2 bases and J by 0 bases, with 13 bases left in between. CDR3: CASSLTAGPMNTEAFF. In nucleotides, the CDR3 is TGTGCCAGCAGCTTAACGGCCGGGCCTATGAACACTGAAGCTTTCTTT.

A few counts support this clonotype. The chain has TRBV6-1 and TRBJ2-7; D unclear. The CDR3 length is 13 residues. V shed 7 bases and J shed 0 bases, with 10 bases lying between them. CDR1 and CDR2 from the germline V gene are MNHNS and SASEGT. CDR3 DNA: TGTGCCAGCAACCAGCCCCTCTCCTACGAGCAGTACTTC. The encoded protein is CASNQPLSYEQYF.

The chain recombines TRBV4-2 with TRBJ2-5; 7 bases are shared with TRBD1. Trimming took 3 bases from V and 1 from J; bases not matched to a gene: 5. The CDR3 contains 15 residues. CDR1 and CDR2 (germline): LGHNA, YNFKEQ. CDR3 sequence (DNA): TGTGCCAGCAGCCAGAGACAGGGAACCCAAGAGACCCAGTACTTC. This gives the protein CASSQRQGTQETQYF.

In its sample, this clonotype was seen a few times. The CDR3 loop reads CSARVGTRASETQYF. For the CDR3, the DNA is TGCAGTGCTAGAGTTGGGACTAGAGCTTCAGAGACCCAGTACTTC. The chain employs TRBV20-1 and TRBJ2-7, with 8 bases matching TRBD2. The assigned J gene may be wrong: the sequence end matches TRBJ2-5 better. CDR3 size: 15 residues. The germline V gene has CDR1 DFQATT and CDR2 SNEGSKA (reference sequence).

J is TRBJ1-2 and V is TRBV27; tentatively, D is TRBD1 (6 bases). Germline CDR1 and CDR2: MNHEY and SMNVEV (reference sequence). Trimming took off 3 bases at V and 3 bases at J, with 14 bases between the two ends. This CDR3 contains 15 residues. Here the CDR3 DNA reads TGTGCCAGCAGTTTCTCTTCCGGACAGCACTATGGCTACACCTTC. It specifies CASSFSSGQHYGYTF.

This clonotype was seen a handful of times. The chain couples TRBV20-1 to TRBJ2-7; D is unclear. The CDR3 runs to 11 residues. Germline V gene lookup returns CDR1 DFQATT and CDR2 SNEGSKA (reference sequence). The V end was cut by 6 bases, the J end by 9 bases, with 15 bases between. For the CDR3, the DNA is TGCAGTGCCGATGATAAGGATGGGCAGTACTTC. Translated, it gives CSADDKDGQYF.

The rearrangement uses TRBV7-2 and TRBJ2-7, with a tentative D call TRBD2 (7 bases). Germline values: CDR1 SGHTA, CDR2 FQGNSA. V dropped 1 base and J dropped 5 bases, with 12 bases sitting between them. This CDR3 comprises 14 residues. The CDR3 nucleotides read TGTGCCAGCAGCTTAGTGGGGGGGGGCAACGAGCAGTACTTC. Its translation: CASSLVGGGNEQYF.

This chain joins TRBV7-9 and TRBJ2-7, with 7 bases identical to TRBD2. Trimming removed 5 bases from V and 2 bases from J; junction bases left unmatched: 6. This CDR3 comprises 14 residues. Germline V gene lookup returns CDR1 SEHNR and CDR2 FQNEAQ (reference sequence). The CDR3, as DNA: TGTGCCAGCAGCCCTACTAGCGAACCCTACGAGCAGTACTTC. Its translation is CASSPTSEPYEQYF.

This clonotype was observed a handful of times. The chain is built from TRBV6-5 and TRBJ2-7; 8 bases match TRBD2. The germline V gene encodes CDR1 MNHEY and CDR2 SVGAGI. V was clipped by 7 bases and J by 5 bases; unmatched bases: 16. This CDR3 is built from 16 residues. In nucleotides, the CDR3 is TGTGCCAGCACTAATGTCCGAGCGGGAGCTTACCACGAGCAGTACTTC. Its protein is CASTNVRAGAYHEQYF.

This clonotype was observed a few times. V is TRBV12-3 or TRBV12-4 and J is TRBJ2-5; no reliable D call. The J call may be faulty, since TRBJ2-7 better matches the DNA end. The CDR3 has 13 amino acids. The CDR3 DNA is TGTGCCAGCAGTTTTTTAAGTATCCACGAGCAGTACTTC. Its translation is CASSFLSIHEQYF.

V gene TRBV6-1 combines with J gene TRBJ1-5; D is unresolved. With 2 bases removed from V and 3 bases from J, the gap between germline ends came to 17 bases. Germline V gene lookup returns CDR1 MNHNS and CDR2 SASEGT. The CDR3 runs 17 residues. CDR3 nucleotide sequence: TGTGCCAGCAGTGAAATCAGGAGGACGGCTAACAATCAGCCCCAGCATTTT. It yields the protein CASSEIRRTANNQPQHF.

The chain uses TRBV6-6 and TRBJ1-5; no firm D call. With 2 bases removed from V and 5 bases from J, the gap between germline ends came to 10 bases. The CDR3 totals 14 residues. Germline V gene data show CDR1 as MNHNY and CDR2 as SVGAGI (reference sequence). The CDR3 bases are TGTGCCAGCAGTTACAGAGTCATAGATCAGCCCCAGCATTTT. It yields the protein CASSYRVIDQPQHF.